This T cell receptor beta chain was documented in a study of blood T cell repertoires in COVID-19. Study overall: The United States, Italy and Spain supplied acute and convalescent COVID-19 samples. In each case, the material was cDNA or gDNA derived from T cells, B-cell-depleted T cells, or PBMCs.

Profiled with immunoSEQ multiplex PCR; TCRdb holds only in-frame clones, not every one. The top ten hold 6.5% to 9.5% of the sample, which has approximately 490,000 clones, approximately 91% seen once. Individuals aged roughly 18 to 90 years were recruited from roughly 23 US areas. The TCR originated in a woman in her sixties or seventies who had recovered from COVID-19. Specimen: PBMCs or T cells enriched from blood (not recorded which).

The CDR3 nucleotides read TGTGCCATCAGTGAGGCCTTGACAGGGCCAGATACGCAGTATTTT. Its translation: CAISEALTGPDTQYF. V gene TRBV10-3 combines with J gene TRBJ2-3, with TRBD1 identical over 7 bases. CDR3 length: 15 residues. J lost 4 bases, V lost 2 bases, and 6 bases had no gene match. CDR1 and CDR2 (germline): ENHRY, SYGVKD.